This T cell receptor beta chain derives from a study of human T cells and chemical hapten exposure. Study-wide context: A roughly 2 cm by roughly 2 cm inner upper arm patch received 2% DPC for sensitization. Patients were mainly female, each with alopecia areata, totalis or universalis.

This clonotype came up a few times. Its antigen is unknown. Described time point: patch test 3, about 24 weeks after DPC sensitization. Treatment defined: therapeutic diphenylcyclopropenone sensitization with weekly scalp DPC. Suited to DPC and affected by alopecia, the donors ranged from 18 to 70 years old. TCRdb redid the calling of the RACE reads with MiXCR, one entry per CDR3 protein. The profile covers some 91,000 distinct CDR3 sequences, with roughly 27% appearing a single time and approximately 10% taken by the ten largest. Study outcomes and limitations: The donor cohort had alopecia, so its immune response may not match that of healthy people.

The germline V and J ends were trimmed by 6 bases and 7 bases, with 16 bases remaining between them. The germline gives CDR1 SGHVS, CDR2 FQNEAQ. This CDR3 region has 15 residues. The sequence was collected from a man aged 35 to 55 with alopecia areata. Some clones in this sample may be carry-over from other donors' samples. The sequenced sample was whole blood, obtained in connection with sensitization to the hapten diphenylcyclopropenone (DPC). The V call is TRBV7-8, the J call TRBJ1-6; D is unresolved. The CDR3 DNA follows: TGTGCCAGCAGGGCTCAACAGAAACCAAATTCACCCCTCCACTTT. Its protein product is CASRAQQKPNSPLHF.